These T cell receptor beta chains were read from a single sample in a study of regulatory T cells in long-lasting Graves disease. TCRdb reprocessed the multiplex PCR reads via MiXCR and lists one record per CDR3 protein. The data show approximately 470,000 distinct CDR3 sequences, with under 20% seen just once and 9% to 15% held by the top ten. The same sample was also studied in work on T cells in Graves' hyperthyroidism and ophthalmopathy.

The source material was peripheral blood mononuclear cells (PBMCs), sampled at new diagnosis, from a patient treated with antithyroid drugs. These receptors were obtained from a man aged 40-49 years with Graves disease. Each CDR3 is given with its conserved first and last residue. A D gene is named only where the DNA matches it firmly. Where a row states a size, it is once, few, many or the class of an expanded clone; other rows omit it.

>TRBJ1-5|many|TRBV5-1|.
TGTGCCAGCTCATTGGGCCCAAATCAGCCCCAGCATTTT
CASSLGPNQPQHF
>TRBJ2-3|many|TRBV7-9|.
TGTGCCAGCAGCACCGTCGGGAGCCGGACGGATACGCAGTATTTT
CASSTVGSRTDTQYF
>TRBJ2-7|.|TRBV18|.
TGTGCCAGCTCACCAAGCGTCAGAGGGGGGAGCAACGAGCAGTACTTC
CASSPSVRGGSNEQYF
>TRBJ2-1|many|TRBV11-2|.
TGTGCCAGCAGCTTAGATAGCAGGGCCCCCCTTCCTTACAATGAGCAGTTCTTC
CASSLDSRAPLPYNEQFF
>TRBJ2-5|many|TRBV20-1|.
TGCAGTGCTACTTGGGATGCCGGGAGAGCGTACCAAGAGACCCAGTACTTC
CSATWDAGRAYQETQYF
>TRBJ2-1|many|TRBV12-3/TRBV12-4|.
TGTGCCAGCAGTTTAGACCCCCGGAGCTCCTACAATGAGCAGTTCTTC
CASSLDPRSSYNEQFF
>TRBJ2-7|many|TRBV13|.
TGTGCCAGCAGCCCCCGGGGGTGGCCCTACGAGCAGTACTTC
CASSPRGWPYEQYF
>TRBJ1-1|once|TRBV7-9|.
TGTGCCAGCAGCCCCCTCTTGGGTTCCCCAGCGCATGAAGCTTTCTTT
CASSPLLGSPAHEAFF
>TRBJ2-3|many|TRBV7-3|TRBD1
TGTGCCAGCAGCTTATGGGGACAGGGGTCGGATACGCAGTATTTT
CASSLWGQGSDTQYF
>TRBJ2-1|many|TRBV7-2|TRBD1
TGTGCCAGCAGCTTGGGGACAGCGTACAATGAGCAGTTCTTC
CASSLGTAYNEQFF
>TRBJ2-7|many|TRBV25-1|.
TGTGCCAGCAGTGAAACAGGGTTTCCCGAGCAGTACTTC
CASSETGFPEQYF
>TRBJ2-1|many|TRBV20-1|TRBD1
TGCAGTGCTAGACGCGGACAGGGGACATACTACAATGAGCAGTTCTTC
CSARRGQGTYYNEQFF
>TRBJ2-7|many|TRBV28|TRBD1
TGTGCCAGCAGAGAGCCGGGACAGGGCTACGAGCAGTACTTC
CASREPGQGYEQYF
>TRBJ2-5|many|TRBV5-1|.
TGCGCCAGCAGCTACGGGACACGAGAAGAGACCCAGTACTTC
CASSYGTREETQYF
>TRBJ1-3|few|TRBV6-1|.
TGTGCCAGCAGCCTCCTCCCCGGGGCCTCTGGAAACACCATATATTTT
CASSLLPGASGNTIYF
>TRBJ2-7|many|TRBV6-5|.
TGTGCCAGCAGTTACTCGGACCCGAGCTCCTACGAGCAGTACTTC
CASSYSDPSSYEQYF
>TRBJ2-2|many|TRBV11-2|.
TGTGCCAGCAGCTTGGAGACAGCCGTTGCGTACGGGGAGCTGTTTTTT
CASSLETAVAYGELFF
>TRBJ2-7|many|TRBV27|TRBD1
TGTGCCAGCAGTCTGCAACAGGGGTACTACGAGCAGTACTTC
CASSLQQGYYEQYF
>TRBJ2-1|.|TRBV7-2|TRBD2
TGTGCCAGCAGCTCCCAGGTAACTAGCGTACACAATGAGCAGTTCTTC
CASSSQVTSVHNEQFF
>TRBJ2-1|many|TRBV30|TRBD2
TGTGCCTGGAGTGTACCGGGACTAGCGGGAGGGGACAATGAGCAGTTCTTC
CAWSVPGLAGGDNEQFF
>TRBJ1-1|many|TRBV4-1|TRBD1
TGCGCCAGCAGCCAATCAGGGGGGAACACTGAAGCTTTCTTT
CASSQSGGNTEAFF
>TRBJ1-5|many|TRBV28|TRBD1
TGTGCCAGCAGTCCCAGGACAGGGGGGAGACAGCCCCAGCATTTT
CASSPRTGGRQPQHF
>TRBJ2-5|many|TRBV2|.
TGTGCCAGCAGCCACCGTTCGCAGGGGAACCAAGAGACCCAGTACTTC
CASSHRSQGNQETQYF
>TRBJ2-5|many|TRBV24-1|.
TGTGCCACCAGTCGCCGACGGGCGGAAGAGACCCAGTACTTC
CATSRRRAEETQYF
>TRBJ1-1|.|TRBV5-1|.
TGCGCCAGCAGCTTGAAGGGGGATATGAACACTGAAGCTTTCTTT
CASSLKGDMNTEAFF
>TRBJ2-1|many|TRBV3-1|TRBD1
TGTGCCAGCAGACCGGGACAGGGGGTGGTGAGTGAGCAGTTCTTC
CASRPGQGVVSEQFF
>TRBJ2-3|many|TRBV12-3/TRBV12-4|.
TGTGCCAGCAGTTTGAATCGAGGCCGGGACACAGATACGCAGTATTTT
CASSLNRGRDTDTQYF
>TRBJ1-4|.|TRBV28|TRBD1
TGTGCCAGCAGCCGGACAGGGCCAGGGGAAAAACTGTTTTTT
CASSRTGPGEKLFF
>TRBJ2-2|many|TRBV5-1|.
TGCGCCAGCAGCAGGGCCGGGAGAAACACCGGGGAGCTGTTTTTT
CASSRAGRNTGELFF
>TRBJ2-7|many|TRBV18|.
TGTGCCAGCTCACCTAAGATGGACGAGCAGTACTTC
CASSPKMDEQYF
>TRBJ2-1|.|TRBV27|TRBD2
TGTGCCAGCAGTTCGTTTGGGAGGGGCAATGAGCAGTTCTTC
CASSSFGRGNEQFF
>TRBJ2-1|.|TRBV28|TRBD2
TGTGCCAGCAGTCCTAGCGGGAGCAGGGGTGAGCAGTTCTTC
CASSPSGSRGEQFF
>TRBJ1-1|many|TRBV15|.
TGTGCCACCAGCAGACAGGAGGGGATTAGGTTGAACACTGAAGCTTTCTTT
CATSRQEGIRLNTEAFF
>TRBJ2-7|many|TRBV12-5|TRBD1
TGTGCTAGTGGTTTGGTAACCGGGACAGCTTCCTACGAGCAGTACTTC
CASGLVTGTASYEQYF
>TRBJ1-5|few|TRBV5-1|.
TGCGCCAGCAGCTTGGACGGAGGCTCGGGTCAGCCCCAGCATTTT
CASSLDGGSGQPQHF
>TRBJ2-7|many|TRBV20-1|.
TGCGCCCAACAGTCCAGGGACCAAACCTACGAGCAGTACTTC
CAQQSRDQTYEQYF
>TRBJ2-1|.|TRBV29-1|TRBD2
TGCAGCGTTCGACTAGCTATGAGTTCCTACAATGAGCAGTTCTTC
CSVRLAMSSYNEQFF
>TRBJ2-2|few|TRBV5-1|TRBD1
TGCGCCAGTTCGGACAGGATGAACACCGGGGAGCTGTTTTTT
CASSDRMNTGELFF
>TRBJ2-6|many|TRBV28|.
TGTGCCAGCAGTATCCTTTGGGCCTCTGGGGCCAACGTCCTGACTTTC
CASSILWASGANVLTF
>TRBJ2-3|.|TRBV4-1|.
TGCGCCAGCAGCCACCCGGGGATAGATACGCAGTATTTT
CASSHPGIDTQYF
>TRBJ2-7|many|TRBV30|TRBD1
TGTGCCTGGAGCCTTAGGGACAGGGGGCGCGGTGGCGAGCAGTACTTC
CAWSLRDRGRGGEQYF
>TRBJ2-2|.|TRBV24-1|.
TGTGCCACCAGTGATTTGGGGCGGGAGCTGTTTTTT
CATSDLGRELFF
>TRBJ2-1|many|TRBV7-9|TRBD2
TGTGCCAGCAGCTTAGGGAGTGTGCGGGAGAGAGGGTGGAATGAGCAGTTCTTC
CASSLGSVRERGWNEQFF